The T cell receptor (beta chain) under discussion was sequenced for a study of Ad26.COV2.S vaccination and SARS-CoV-2 variants. On the study more broadly: Donor was in the COV1001 Ad26.COV2.S trial arm. Regarding the study as a whole: Possibly, TCR breadth and depth analyses underestimated total T cell responses.

This CDR3 spans 13 amino acids. The ends were cut back, 0 bases at V and 7 bases at J, with 4 bases in the middle. CDR1 and CDR2 (germline): LGHDT, YNNKEL (reference sequence). Repertoires were generated with immunoSEQ multiplex PCR, while TCRdb's copy carries only in-frame clones and drops some. The table records under 600,000 clones, about 88% of them present only once. Treatment meaning: 15 to 20 received Ad26.COV2.S at low or high dose, single or two shots; 5 received placebo; per-sample allocation not given. Each sample was drawn 63 days after the first injection (of vaccine or placebo). Notes on this clone: Antigen specificity is unknown. The same CDR3 arises from other DNA sequences in this sample as well.

V is TRBV3-1 (or the pseudogene TRBV3-2) and J is TRBJ1-6; no definite D call. Sequences were derived from peripheral blood, sampled in a trial of Ad26.COV2.S vaccine versus placebo. The receptor's source is a person aged 18-60 years who received the Ad26.COV2.S COVID-19 vaccine or a placebo. The CDR3 nucleotides read TGTGCCAGCAGCCAAGACAGGAATTCACCCCTCCACTTT. Translated: CASSQDRNSPLHF.